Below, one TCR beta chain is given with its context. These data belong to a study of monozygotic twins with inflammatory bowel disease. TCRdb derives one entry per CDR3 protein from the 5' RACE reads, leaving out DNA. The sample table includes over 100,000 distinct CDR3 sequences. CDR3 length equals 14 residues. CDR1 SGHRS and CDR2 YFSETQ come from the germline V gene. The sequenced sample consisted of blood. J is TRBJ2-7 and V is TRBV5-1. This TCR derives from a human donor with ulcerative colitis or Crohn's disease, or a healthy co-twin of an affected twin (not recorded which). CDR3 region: CASSPQDGAYEQYF.